This T cell receptor beta chain was retrieved from a study of cytomegalovirus exposure and HLA in healthy donors. Across the study: Around 77 million unique TCRs from HLA-typed donors made up an early data release. Study findings and constraints: Later work found that TCR association rates differed between HLA loci; DRB1 had the most and HLA-C the fewest. By a later analysis, the bulk of CMV-associated TCR beta chains appeared HLA-restricted.

At collection, donors were nominally healthy, but unrecorded immune exposures were probable. This CDR3 is 15 amino acids long. Germline V gene lookup returns CDR1 SGHRS and CDR2 YFSETQ. Trimming cost V 0 bases and J 3 bases, with 12 bases left between them. Remarks on this clone: What it binds is unknown.

This PCR relied on a set of 60 Vbeta primers and 13 Jbeta primers. Sequencing used immunoSEQ multiplex PCR; TCRdb keeps in-frame clones, though not all of them. This table has fewer than 200,000 clones, 65% to 85% appearing once. Sequenced sample: PBMCs. The receptor was derived from a woman aged 30 to 39 in good health and CMV-seropositive. J is TRBJ2-5 and V is TRBV5-1, with a possible D match to TRBD1 (6 bases). The CDR3 here is CASSLAGTPEETQYF. DNA for the CDR3: TGCGCCAGCAGCTTGGCCGGGACACCGGAAGAGACCCAGTACTTC.